Listed here is a single TCR beta chain. Antigen unknown. This entry belongs to a study of blood T cells in healthy people across ages. The study's findings and limits: Estimated diversity across one million T cells was deemed an underestimate. Naive CD4+ cells and diversity were both higher in long-lived donors than in aged donors.

Aged roughly 6 to 90, donors were systemically healthy Caucasians from Russia. Sample-barcoded 5' priming and a J-beta primer mix drove a second PCR of roughly 6 to 12 cycles. TCRdb ran MiXCR on the 5' RACE reads and lists one entry per CDR3 protein. The sample records about 1.8 million distinct CDR3 sequences, about 50% being singletons. The source material was blood. The clonotype comes from a woman aged 35 to 49 in good health.

The CDR3: CSAPPSPGVGETQYF. CDR3 DNA sequence: TGCAGTGCTCCACCAAGCCCAGGGGTTGGGGAGACCCAGTACTTC. This chain uses TRBV20-1 with TRBJ2-5, with D perhaps matching TRBD1 (6 bases). V lost 5 bases, J lost 5 bases, and 21 bases lay in between. Germline V lookup: CDR1 DFQATT, CDR2 SNEGSKA (reference sequence). The CDR3 extends over 15 amino acids.